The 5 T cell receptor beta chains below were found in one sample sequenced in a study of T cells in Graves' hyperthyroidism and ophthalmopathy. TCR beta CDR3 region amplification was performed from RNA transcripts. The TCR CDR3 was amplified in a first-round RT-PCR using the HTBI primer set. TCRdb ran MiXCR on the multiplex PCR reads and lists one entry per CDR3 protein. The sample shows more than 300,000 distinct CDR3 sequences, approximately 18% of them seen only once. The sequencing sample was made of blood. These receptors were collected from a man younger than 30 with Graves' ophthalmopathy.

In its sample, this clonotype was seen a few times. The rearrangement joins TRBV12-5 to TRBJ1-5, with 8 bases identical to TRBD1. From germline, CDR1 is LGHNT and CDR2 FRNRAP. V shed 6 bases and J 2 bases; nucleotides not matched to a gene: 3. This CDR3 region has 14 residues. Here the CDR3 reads CASGTDRGNQPQHF. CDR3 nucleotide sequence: TGTGCTAGTGGCACGGACAGGGGCAATCAGCCCCAGCATTTT. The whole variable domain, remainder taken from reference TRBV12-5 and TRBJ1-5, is DARVTQTPRHKVTEMGQEVTMRCQPILGHNTVFWYRQTMMQGLELLAYFRNRAPLDDSGMPKDRFSAEMPDATLATLKIQPSEPRDSAVYFCASGTDRGNQPQHFGDGTRLSIL.

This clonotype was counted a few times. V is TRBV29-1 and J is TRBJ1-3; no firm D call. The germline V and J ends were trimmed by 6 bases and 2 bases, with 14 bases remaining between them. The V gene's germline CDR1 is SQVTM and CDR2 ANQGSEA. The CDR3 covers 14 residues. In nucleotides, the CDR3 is TGCAGCGTCCTAGCCGGAGACCCTGGAAACACCATATATTTT. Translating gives CSVLAGDPGNTIYF.

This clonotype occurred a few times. For the CDR3, the DNA is TGTGCCAGCAGTTTATTCGGGGGCGAAGGCCTGGGGATTTTCTTT. Translating it yields CASSLFGGEGLGIFF. The chain has TRBV28 and TRBJ1-1, with TRBD1 as a possible D gene (6 bases). This CDR3 is built from 15 residues. From germline, CDR1 is MDHEN and CDR2 SYDVKM. V was trimmed by 1 base and J by 13 bases, leaving 22 bases between them.

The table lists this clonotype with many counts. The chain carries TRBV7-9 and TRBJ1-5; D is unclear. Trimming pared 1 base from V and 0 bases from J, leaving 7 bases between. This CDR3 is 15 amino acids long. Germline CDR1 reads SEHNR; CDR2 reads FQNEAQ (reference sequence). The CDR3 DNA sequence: TGTGCCAGCAGCTTAGGGACGGATAGCAATCAGCCCCAGCATTTT. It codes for CASSLGTDSNQPQHF.

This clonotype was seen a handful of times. The CDR3 DNA follows: TGTGCCATCAACCCCGGGACTCCTAGGGACAATGAGCAGTTCTTC. It specifies CAINPGTPRDNEQFF. The V gene is TRBV10-3, the J gene TRBJ2-1, with a possible D match to TRBD2 (6 bases). CDR3 length: 15 amino acids. V lost 7 bases, J lost 5 bases, and 18 bases lay in between. Germline assignment: CDR1 ENHRY and CDR2 SYGVKD.